Listed here is a single TCR beta chain. Its antigen remains unidentified. The source of the sample is a study of T cell responses to AZD1222 COVID-19 vaccine. Notes on the study in general: Following two doses of AZD1222, Spike-specific TCR breadth and depth rose. At baseline, seropositivity was found in only a handful of AZD1222 recipients. It should be noted that donors were predominantly white British and more often female, and clonal diversity was possibly underestimated.

Second-dose intervals near 4 or 12 weeks were combined. This CDR3 region has 14 residues. Germline-derived CDR1 and CDR2 are SGHRS and YFSETQ. V lost 2 bases, J lost 3 bases, and 11 bases lay in between. Method: immunoSEQ multiplex PCR; TCRdb's copy keeps in-frame clones and lacks some. The data show fewer than 150,000 clones, roughly 90% seen once. The sample here was peripheral blood, taken 28 days after the second AZD1222 dose. The chain recombines TRBV5-1 with TRBJ2-5; D is unclear. This sequence was found in an adult who received the AZD1222 COVID-19 vaccine. The CDR3 DNA reads as TGCGCCAGCAGCTTCATCAGCCTCGAAGAGACCCAGTACTTC. Amino acids: CASSFISLEETQYF. The whole variable domain, remainder taken from reference TRBV5-1 and TRBJ2-5, is KAGVTQTPRYLIKTRGQQVTLSCSPISGHRSVSWYQQTPGQGLQFLFEYFSETQRNKGNFPGRFSGRQFSNSRSEMNVSTLELGDSALYLCASSFISLEETQYFGPGTRLLVL.